Following are 15 T cell receptor beta chains from one sample sequenced in a study of blood T cells in healthy people across ages. Using a J-beta primer mix together with a sample-barcoded 5' primer, a second PCR was run for about 7 to 12 cycles. TCRdb reanalysed the 5' RACE reads using MiXCR and keeps one entry per CDR3 protein. The top ten hold approximately 2.9% of the sample, which has around 780,000 distinct CDR3 sequences, roughly 25% seen once. These same data were also listed under a study on T cells of mothers and their children.

What was sequenced was blood. All receptors come from a boy between 10 and 17 years old in good health.

There are a few counts of this clonotype. J is TRBJ2-1 and V is TRBV4-2; 9 bases map to TRBD2. The CDR3 spans 13 residues. Germline V gene lookup returns CDR1 LGHNA and CDR2 YNFKEQ. With V trimmed by 4 bases and J by 14 bases, 9 bases remained unmatched. CDR3 sequence reads: CASSPRESGGKFF. The CDR3 DNA reads as TGTGCCAGCAGCCCGAGAGAAAGCGGGGGGAAGTTCTTC.

This clonotype was counted a few times. The J gene is TRBJ2-4, the V gene TRBV12-3 or TRBV12-4; D perhaps matches TRBD2 (5 bases). Trimming pared 6 bases from V and 9 bases from J, leaving 18 bases between. The CDR3 totals 14 residues. The CDR3 coding sequence is TGTGCCAGCAGAGGGAGTGGGGAAGGGAGCATTCAGTACTTC. Protein sequence: CASRGSGEGSIQYF.

The chain uses TRBV15 and TRBJ2-4, with 8 bases that match TRBD1. V lost 1 base to trimming and J lost 4 bases; unmatched junction nucleotides: 3. Germline CDR1 and CDR2: LNHNV and YYDKDF (reference sequence). This CDR3 contains 15 residues. The CDR3 sequence is CATSRGQGLKNIQYF. CDR3 DNA: TGTGCCACCAGCAGAGGACAGGGGCTTAAAAACATTCAGTACTTC.

In its sample, this clonotype was seen a few times. J is TRBJ2-5 and V is TRBV2; 14 bases are shared with TRBD2. The CDR3 loop spans 13 amino acids. CDR1 is SNHLY and CDR2 is FYNNEI in the germline V gene. The V and J ends lost 6 bases and 9 bases, in that order; junction bases with no gene match: 3. The DNA of the CDR3 is TGTGCCAGCAGATCGGGACTAGCGGGGGCCCAGTACTTC. The encoded protein is CASRSGLAGAQYF.

Note on this clonotype: Without the conserved terminal phenylalanine or tryptophan, this CDR3 likely stems from a read error. The chain recombines TRBV4-2 with TRBJ2-7; 7 bases align to TRBD2. With V trimmed by 1 base and J by 2 bases, 5 bases remained unmatched. The CDR3 extends over 15 amino acids. CDR1 is LGHNA, CDR2 YNFKEQ, per germline. CDR3 DNA: TGTGCCAGCAGCCAAGGGCTAGCGGTAACCTACGAGCAGTACCTC. This gives the protein CASSQGLAVTYEQYL.

The chain combines TRBV7-3 with TRBJ2-7; D is possibly TRBD1 (6 bases). V lost 5 bases and J lost 3, with 23 bases in between. Germline values: CDR1 SGHTA, CDR2 FQGTGA. The CDR3 is 17 residues long. The CDR3 loop is CASSRGDPGQGRYEQYF. In DNA, the CDR3 is TGTGCCAGCAGCCGAGGGGATCCCGGGCAGGGGCGCTACGAGCAGTACTTC.

The V gene is TRBV6-1, the J gene TRBJ1-6, with a tentative D call TRBD1 (5 bases). The CDR3 consists of 11 residues. V was cut by 8 bases and J by 8 bases, with 7 bases left in between. Germline CDR1 and CDR2: MNHNS and SASEGT. The CDR3 spells CASGTDSPLHF. The CDR3 coding sequence is TGTGCCAGCGGGACGGATTCACCCCTCCACTTT.

The V and J genes are TRBV13 and TRBJ1-1, with D uncertain. The CDR3 totals 12 residues. Germline lookup yields CDR1 PRHDT and CDR2 FYEKMQ (reference sequence). The germline V and J ends were trimmed by 5 bases and 7 bases, with 11 bases remaining between them. The CDR3: CASSQRVGEAFF. In DNA form, the CDR3 reads TGTGCCAGCAGCCAGCGAGTTGGTGAAGCTTTCTTT. Combining the CDR3 with reference TRBV13 and TRBJ1-1 gives the whole variable domain AAGVIQSPRHLIKEKRETATLKCYPIPRHDTVYWYQQGPGQDPQFLISFYEKMQSDKGSIPDRFSAQQFSDYHSELNMSSLELGDSALYFCASSQRVGEAFFGQGTRLTVV.

V is TRBV7-8 and J is TRBJ2-7; 13 bases line up with TRBD2. There are 16 residues in the CDR3. Germline V gene lookup returns CDR1 SGHVS and CDR2 FQNEAQ. After removal of 5 bases from V and 4 bases from J, the junction contained 8 bases not matched to a gene. CDR3: CASSLGGLAGVYEQYF. Here the CDR3 DNA reads TGTGCCAGCAGCCTCGGAGGACTAGCGGGAGTTTACGAGCAGTACTTC.

The chain uses TRBV28 and TRBJ1-5, with TRBD1 as a possible D gene (5 bases). CDR3 length: 15 residues. Deletions cut 4 bases from V and 9 bases from J, with 19 bases between. Per germline, CDR1 MDHEN and CDR2 SYDVKM. CDR3 in amino acids: CASSSNYRPPRPQHF. CDR3 nucleotides: TGTGCCAGCAGTTCCAATTACAGGCCCCCTAGGCCCCAGCATTTT.

A few counts support this clonotype. This sequence joins TRBV7-3 and TRBJ2-5; 7 bases match TRBD2. Looked up from germline, CDR1 is SGHTA and CDR2 is FQGTGA. There are 13 residues in the CDR3. The trim removed 4 bases at V and 5 bases at J, leaving 4 bases unmatched. This CDR3 is CASSWLGGETQYF. The CDR3 nucleotides read TGTGCCAGCAGCTGGCTCGGGGGGGAGACCCAGTACTTC.

This clonotype has just a few counts. The chain uses TRBV2 and TRBJ2-5, with D possibly called TRBD1 or TRBD2 (5 bases each). V was shortened by 3 bases and J by 3 bases, with 14 bases between the two germline ends. The CDR3 sequence is 15 residues long. The germline V gene encodes CDR1 SNHLY and CDR2 FYNNEI. DNA for the CDR3: TGTGCCAGCAGTGATCCGAGGGGTACCGAAGAGACCCAGTACTTC. It encodes CASSDPRGTEETQYF.

A few counts support this clonotype. The chain recombines TRBV12-3 or TRBV12-4 with TRBJ2-5, with TRBD1 as a possible D gene (6 bases). TRBJ2-7 explains the end of the DNA better; the J call may be wrong. CDR3 length: 15 amino acids. CDR3 bases: TGTGCCAGCAGTTTGGGGATGGACAGAGCCTACGAGCAGTACTTC. Encoded protein: CASSLGMDRAYEQYF.

The chain is built from TRBV28 and TRBJ2-2; 10 nucleotides match TRBD1. The V gene's germline CDR1 is MDHEN and CDR2 SYDVKM. This CDR3 is built from 14 residues. The ends lost 10 bases at V and 4 bases at J; junction bases unmatched: 6. The CDR3 DNA follows: TGTGCCACATCCCGGGACAGGGGCACCGGGGAGCTGTTTTTT. Residues: CATSRDRGTGELFF.

The genes are TRBV4-2 and TRBJ2-3; maybe TRBD1 (6 bases). Trimming left V 3 bases short and J 0 bases short, with 7 bases between. Germline CDR1 and CDR2: LGHNA and YNFKEQ. The CDR3 length is 14 residues. The CDR3 region is CASSHGQSTDTQYF. Written as DNA, the CDR3 is TGTGCCAGCAGCCACGGACAGAGCACAGATACGCAGTATTTT.